The text below deals with one TCR beta chain. The antigen remains undetermined. Amplified regions were TCR beta CDR3 sequences from RNA transcripts. HTBI primers were the set used in a first-round RT-PCR of the TCR CDR3. TCRdb reprocessed the multiplex PCR reads with MiXCR, giving one entry per CDR3 protein. The repertoire holds under 750,000 distinct CDR3 sequences, around 20% seen once, with around 15% in the top ten. Before ophthalmopathy appeared, progressors gave blood at initial hyperthyroidism diagnosis. These data originate in a study of T cells in Graves' hyperthyroidism and ophthalmopathy. Study-wide results and caveats: Blood samples included most of the expanded thyroid clonotypes exceeding 0.001. Ophthalmopathy and stable hyperthyroidism were separated by a 13 V-J model.

The CDR3 consists of 12 residues. Germline V CDR1 and CDR2: MNHEY, SMNVEV (reference sequence). The V end was cut by 7 bases, the J end by 5 bases, with 11 bases between. The receptor was derived from a woman aged 45-59 years with Graves' hyperthyroidism that later progressed to Graves' ophthalmopathy. Sample: blood. The J gene is TRBJ1-2, the V gene TRBV27; D uncertain. In nucleotides, the CDR3 is TGTGCCAGCAAGATGATGGGTTATGGCTACACCTTC. Encoded protein: CASKMMGYGYTF.